This T cell receptor (beta chain) is from a study of T cells in localized non-small cell lung cancer. Findings and caveats of the study: A median of 57 of the top 100 tumor clones appeared in adjacent lung, which was paired and uninvolved. Uninvolved adjacent lung showed higher T cell clonality than tumor.

The CDR3 is 15 residues long. Trimming pared 6 bases from V and 4 bases from J, leaving 15 bases between. From germline, CDR1 is MNHNY and CDR2 SVGAGI (reference sequence). This table comes from immunoSEQ multiplex PCR, and its TCRdb copy is limited to in-frame clones, with some not included. The repertoire holds tens of thousands of clones, with around 93% as singletons. A note on this clone: No antigen is known for it.

This sequence was found in a female donor older than 55 with stage II lung adenocarcinoma. The specimen was peripheral blood mononuclear cells, collected before any cancer treatment. The J gene is TRBJ1-4, the V gene TRBV6-6; D uncertain. DNA for the CDR3: TGTGCCAGCAGATCTACTAAGGTTTATAATGAAAAACTGTTTTTT. Protein sequence: CASRSTKVYNEKLFF.